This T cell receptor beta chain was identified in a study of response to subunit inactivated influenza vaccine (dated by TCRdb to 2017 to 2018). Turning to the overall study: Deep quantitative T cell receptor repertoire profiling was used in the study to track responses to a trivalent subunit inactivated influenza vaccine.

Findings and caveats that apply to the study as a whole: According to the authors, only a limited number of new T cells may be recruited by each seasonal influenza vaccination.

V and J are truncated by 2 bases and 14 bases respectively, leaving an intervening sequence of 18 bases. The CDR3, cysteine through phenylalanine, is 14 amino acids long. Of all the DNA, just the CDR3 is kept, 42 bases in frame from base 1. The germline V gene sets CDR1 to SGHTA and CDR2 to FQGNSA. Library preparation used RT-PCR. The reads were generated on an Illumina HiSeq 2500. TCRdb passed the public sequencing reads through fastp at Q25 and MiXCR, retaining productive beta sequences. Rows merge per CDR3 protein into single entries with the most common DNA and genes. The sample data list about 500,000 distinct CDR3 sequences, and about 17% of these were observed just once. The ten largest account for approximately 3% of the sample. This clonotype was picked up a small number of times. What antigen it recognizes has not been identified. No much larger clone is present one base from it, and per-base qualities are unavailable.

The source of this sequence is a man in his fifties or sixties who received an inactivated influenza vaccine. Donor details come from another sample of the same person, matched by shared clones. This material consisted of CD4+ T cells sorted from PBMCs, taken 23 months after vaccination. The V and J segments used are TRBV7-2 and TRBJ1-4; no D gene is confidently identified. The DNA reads TGTGCCAGCAGCTTATCGGGGAGCGCTACGCGGCTGTTTTTT. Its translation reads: CASSLSGSATRLFF.